This passage covers 20 T cell receptor beta chains from one sample sequenced in a study of T cell responses to AZD1222 COVID-19 vaccine. Clones were read by immunoSEQ multiplex PCR, and TCRdb kept only the in-frame ones, dropping some. The data contain roughly 120,000 clones, roughly 85% of them singletons. This specimen was peripheral blood, taken on day 0 of AZD1222 vaccination. All receptors come from an adult in good health.

This clone appeared a single time. The V call is TRBV5-1, the J call TRBJ2-3; D might be TRBD2 (7 bases). Per germline, CDR1 SGHRS and CDR2 YFSETQ. CDR3 length equals 14 residues. V dropped 4 bases and J dropped 6 bases, with 15 bases sitting between them. CDR3 sequence reads: CASSPTGGPDTQYF. The CDR3 DNA is TGCGCCAGCAGCCCGACGGGGGGCCCGGATACGCAGTATTTT. Full variable domain (outside the CDR3, taken from reference TRBV5-1 and TRBJ2-3): KAGVTQTPRYLIKTRGQQVTLSCSPISGHRSVSWYQQTPGQGLQFLFEYFSETQRNKGNFPGRFSGRQFSNSRSEMNVSTLELGDSALYLCASSPTGGPDTQYFGPGTRLTVL.

DNA of the CDR3: TGTGCCAGCAGCACGGACACCCTCAAAAACATTCAGTACTTC. This translates into CASSTDTLKNIQYF. The genes are TRBV9 and TRBJ2-4; the D gene is possibly TRBD1 (5 bases). This CDR3 is built from 14 residues. Germline CDR1 and CDR2: SGDLS and YYNGEE. V was trimmed by 4 bases and J by 3 bases, leaving 11 bases between them.

The genes are TRBV11-2 and TRBJ2-4, with a tentative D call TRBD2 (5 bases). Germline values: CDR1 SGHAT, CDR2 FQNNGV. Trimming took 11 bases from V and 1 from J, leaving 24 bases between them. The CDR3 is made up of 17 amino acids. CDR3 residues: CASNPAAWTSAKNIQYF. The CDR3 region has the DNA TGTGCCTCCAACCCCGCAGCCTGGACTTCTGCCAAAAACATTCAGTACTTC.

J is TRBJ2-1 and V is TRBV7-2, with D perhaps matching TRBD2 (5 bases). The germline CDR1 and CDR2 sequences are SGHTA and FQGNSA. Trimming took off 1 base at V and 0 bases at J, with 7 bases between the two ends. This CDR3 has 15 residues. The CDR3 here is CASSLDGISYNEQFF. The CDR3 nucleotides are TGTGCCAGCAGCTTAGACGGGATCTCCTACAATGAGCAGTTCTTC.

The V call is TRBV5-1, the J call TRBJ1-1; 9 bases fit TRBD1. J was trimmed by 7 bases and V by 4 bases; bases with no gene match: 8. This CDR3 is built from 14 residues. In germline, CDR1 is SGHRS, CDR2 YFSETQ. CDR3 DNA: TGCGCCAGCAGCAGTACAGGGGGCTTCGTTGAAGCTTTCTTT. This codes for CASSSTGGFVEAFF.

The CDR3 protein is CAWEGTASSYNSPLHF. The CDR3 DNA is TGTGCCTGGGAGGGGACAGCAAGCTCCTATAATTCACCCCTCCACTTT. This chain joins TRBV30 and TRBJ1-6, with 7 nucleotides matching TRBD1. This CDR3 has 16 amino acids. From germline, CDR1 is GTSNPN and CDR2 SVGIG (reference sequence). Unmatched junction bases numbered 7, after V lost 5 bases and J lost 0 bases. Supplemented by reference TRBV30 and TRBJ1-6, the full variable domain reads SQTIHQWPATLVQPVGSPLSLECTVEGTSNPNLYWYRQAAGRGLQLLFYSVGIGQISSEVPQNLSASRPQDRQFILSSKKLLLSDSGFYLCAWEGTASSYNSPLHFGNGTRLTVT.

The rearrangement links TRBV7-9 to TRBJ1-1, with D perhaps TRBD1 (6 bases). CDR1 and CDR2 (germline): SEHNR, FQNEAQ (reference sequence). The CDR3 loop spans 16 amino acids. With 3 bases removed from V and 1 base from J, the gap between germline ends came to 15 bases. The DNA of the CDR3 is TGTGCCAGCAGCTTCATGGACAGAGATTGGAACACTGAAGCTTTCTTT. The encoded protein is CASSFMDRDWNTEAFF.

This chain joins TRBV11-3 and TRBJ2-2, with D maybe TRBD2 (7 bases). The germline V gene has CDR1 SGHNT and CDR2 YENEEA. V was shortened by 5 bases and J by 5 bases, with 15 bases between the two germline ends. The CDR3 spans 15 residues. CDR3 sequence: CASSPTKGGTGELFF. The CDR3 nucleotides read TGTGCCAGCAGCCCTACCAAGGGGGGGACCGGGGAGCTGTTTTTT.

The CDR3 DNA is TGTGCCTGGAGTGTACAGGGCGGGACAGATACGCAGTATTTT. Translating it yields CAWSVQGGTDTQYF. The J gene is TRBJ2-3, the V gene TRBV30, with D perhaps TRBD1 (6 bases). The CDR3 totals 14 residues. Per germline, CDR1 GTSNPN and CDR2 SVGIG (reference sequence). V was pared by 0 bases and J by 3 bases, with 10 bases between.

V gene TRBV5-4 combines with J gene TRBJ1-2, with 8 bases matching TRBD1. With 4 bases clipped from V and 8 bases from J, the junction kept 7 bases outside the gene matches. The CDR3 sequence is 13 residues long. CDR1 SGHNT and CDR2 YYREEE come from the germline V gene (reference sequence). This CDR3 is CASSQDRVGGYTF. The CDR3 nucleotides read TGTGCCAGCAGCCAGGACAGGGTGGGCGGCTACACCTTC.

The chain links TRBV9 to TRBJ2-1; D gene unclear. This CDR3 contains 15 residues. Germline V gene data show CDR1 as SGDLS and CDR2 as YYNGEE. Between the trimmed V and J ends, which lost 3 bases and 8 bases, there was a span of 18 bases. The CDR3 DNA follows: TGTGCCAGCAGCGAGAAGTTCGGTCTTCGCTATGAGCAGTTCTTC. Its translation: CASSEKFGLRYEQFF.

V gene TRBV10-3 combines with J gene TRBJ2-7; no reliable D call. The CDR3 has 13 amino acids. Trimming cost V 3 bases and J 4 bases, with 10 bases left between them. The germline V gene has CDR1 ENHRY and CDR2 SYGVKD. Here the CDR3 DNA reads TGTGCCATCAGTGACCTCGGAAAATACGAGCAGTACTTC. Translating it yields CAISDLGKYEQYF.

This chain uses TRBV6-5 with TRBJ2-7, with D uncertain. This CDR3 is 14 amino acids long. Trimming left V 6 bases short and J 0 bases short, with 12 bases between. Germline assignment: CDR1 MNHEY and CDR2 SVGAGI. CDR3: CASRETASSYEQYF. The CDR3 region has the DNA TGTGCCAGCAGAGAGACTGCGAGCTCCTACGAGCAGTACTTC.

This chain uses TRBV10-1 with TRBJ2-6, with TRBD1 matching over 7 bases. Per germline, CDR1 WNHNN and CDR2 SYGVQD (reference sequence). J was trimmed by 7 bases and V by 2 bases; bases with no gene match: 5. CDR3 length: 15 amino acids. In DNA form, the CDR3 reads TGCGCCAGCAGTGAGGTGACAGGGTCCGCCAACGTCCTGACTTTC. This codes for CASSEVTGSANVLTF.

J is TRBJ1-1 and V is TRBV5-1; tentative D call: TRBD1 (6 bases). The CDR3 totals 16 residues. The germline V and J ends were trimmed by 4 bases and 0 bases, with 16 bases remaining between them. In germline, CDR1 is SGHRS, CDR2 YFSETQ. As DNA, the CDR3 is TGCGCCAGCAGCCAGGAGGTAGGACAGCTGAACACTGAAGCTTTCTTT. Its translation is CASSQEVGQLNTEAFF.

The chain couples TRBV5-1 to TRBJ2-7; possibly TRBD1 for D (6 bases). Trimming left V 1 base short and J 1 base short, with 9 bases between. Per the germline V gene, CDR1 is SGHRS and CDR2 is YFSETQ. This CDR3 comprises 14 residues. The CDR3 DNA follows: TGCGCCAGCAGCTTGTCAGGGGTATCCTACGAGCAGTACTTC. This encodes CASSLSGVSYEQYF.

The chain carries TRBV10-3 and TRBJ1-2, with D unresolved. The CDR3 consists of 16 residues. The germline V gene has CDR1 ENHRY and CDR2 SYGVKD. The V end lost 4 bases, the J end lost 3 bases, and 18 bases lay between the germline ends. DNA of the CDR3: TGTGCCATCAGTGCCAGGCAGGCCCAAGAGTACTATGGCTACACCTTC. Protein sequence: CAISARQAQEYYGYTF.

The chain joins TRBV29-1 to TRBJ2-7, with no clear D. Germline V lookup: CDR1 SQVTM, CDR2 ANQGSEA. This CDR3 has 13 residues. Trimming stripped 5 bases from V and 4 bases from J, with 15 bases between. CDR3 protein: CSVTSRTGYEQYF. The CDR3 coding sequence is TGCAGCGTTACCTCCCGGACCGGATACGAGCAGTACTTC.

Comment on this clone: The sample contains more than one DNA sequence encoding this CDR3. This rearrangement joins TRBV9 to TRBJ2-7; 9 bases fit TRBD1. Trimming took 0 bases from V and 1 from J; bases not matched to a gene: 2. The CDR3 extends over 15 amino acids. Germline-derived CDR1 and CDR2 are SGDLS and YYNGEE. CDR3 protein: CASSVGTGASYEQYF. The CDR3 DNA follows: TGTGCCAGCAGCGTAGGGACAGGGGCTTCCTACGAGCAGTACTTC.

This chain connects TRBV6-5 to TRBJ1-5; D call uncertain. Germline CDR1 MNHEY, CDR2 SVGAGI. Trimming removed 9 bases from V and 1 base from J, with 7 bases in between. CDR3 length: 12 amino acids. The CDR3 loop reads CASRASNQPQHF. The CDR3 DNA follows: TGTGCCAGTAGAGCGAGCAATCAGCCCCAGCATTTT.